This TCR beta chain was sequenced in a study of T cell repertoires in cytomegalovirus infection (dated by TCRdb to the late 2010s). A note on the overall study: Because public TCR beta signatures pointed to carriage of CMV infection together with the matching HLA type, the HLA type of each donor mattered for the analysis.

Reads for this sample came from an Illumina HiSeq 1500. In TCRdb, the public reads were trimmed at Q25 with fastp and aligned with MiXCR, with productive beta chains retained. Merged by CDR3 protein, the rows form single entries marked with the most common genes and DNA. Counted in this sample were roughly 600,000 distinct CDR3 sequences; approximately 24% of them appeared once. Approximately 8.2% of the sample lies in the top ten. V lost 6 bases and J lost 2 bases, and the count of bases not matched to a germline gene is 11. From the cysteine through the phenylalanine, the CDR3 covers 16 amino acids. CDR3 DNA is the only sequence kept; it has 48 bases, read in frame from the first base. Looking up the germline V gene yields CDR1 MDHEN and CDR2 SYDVKM. Overall study outcomes, separate from this receptor: The ex vivo response was dominated by HLA-C-restricted CMV-specific TCR beta clonotypes, and the single most frequent clonotype in two of eight donors was supplied by these HLA-C-restricted clonotypes. In both this cohort and an independent roughly 350-donor cohort, the cumulative frequency of public TCR beta family members distinguished carriers of CMV infection plus the relevant HLA type.

This clonotype was found a few times. Its antigen remains unidentified. No base quality information exists; no much larger clone differs at one position. What was sequenced was CD8+ T cells from PBMCs. The V and J segments used are TRBV28 and TRBJ2-3; 7 bases in the middle match TRBD1. The sequence derives from a human donor in good health (CMV status not recorded). Some clones in this sample may be carry-over from other donors' samples. The CDR3 region has the sequence CASSRLGTESTDTQYF. The bases read TGTGCCAGCAGCCGGTTGGGGACAGAGTCCACAGATACGCAGTATTTT.